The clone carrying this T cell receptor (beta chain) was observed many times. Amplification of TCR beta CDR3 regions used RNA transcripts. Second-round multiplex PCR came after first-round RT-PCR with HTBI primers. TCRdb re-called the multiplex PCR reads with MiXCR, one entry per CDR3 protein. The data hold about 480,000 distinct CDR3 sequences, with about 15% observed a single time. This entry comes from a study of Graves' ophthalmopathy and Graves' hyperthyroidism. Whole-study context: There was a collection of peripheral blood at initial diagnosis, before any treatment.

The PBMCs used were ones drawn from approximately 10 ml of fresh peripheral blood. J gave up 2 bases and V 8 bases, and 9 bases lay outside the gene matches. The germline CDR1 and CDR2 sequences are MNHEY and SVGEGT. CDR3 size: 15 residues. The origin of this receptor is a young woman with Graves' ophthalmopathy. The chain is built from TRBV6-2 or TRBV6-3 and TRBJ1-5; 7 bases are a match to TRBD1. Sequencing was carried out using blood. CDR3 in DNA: TGTGCCAGCGGACCTACCGGGACAGGCAATCAGCCCCAGCATTTT. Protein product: CASGPTGTGNQPQHF.